The 14 T cell receptor beta chains below were found in one sample sequenced in a study of blood T cell repertoires in COVID-19. The assay was immunoSEQ multiplex PCR, and TCRdb's table has in-frame clones only and misses some. The sample holds about 270,000 clones, about 88% seen once. The sequenced material came from PBMCs or T cells enriched from blood (not recorded which). These receptors were taken from a woman aged 45 to 65 who had recovered from COVID-19.

The chain joins TRBV6-2 or TRBV6-3 to TRBJ2-7; D possibly corresponds to TRBD1 (6 bases). Germline V gene sequence: CDR1 MNHEY, CDR2 SVGEGT. The CDR3 spans 15 residues. V was clipped by 6 bases and J by 6 bases, with 21 bases between them. The CDR3 here is CASSRDTDRLGEQYF. In DNA, the CDR3 is TGTGCCAGCAGCCGGGACACCGACCGCCTGGGCGAGCAGTACTTC.

The V and J genes are TRBV30 and TRBJ1-2; the D gene is possibly TRBD1 (5 bases). The germline V gene has CDR1 GTSNPN and CDR2 SVGIG (reference sequence). V lost 2 bases and J lost 4, with 8 bases in between. This CDR3 is 12 amino acids long. Here the CDR3 reads CAWSPQGYGYTF. The CDR3, as DNA: TGTGCCTGGAGTCCCCAGGGCTATGGCTACACCTTC.

V usage is TRBV5-4 and J usage is TRBJ2-5; TRBD2 matches 7 bases. Germline CDR1 reads SGHNT; CDR2 reads YYREEE (reference sequence). Trimming removed 4 bases from V and 5 bases from J; junction bases left unmatched: 11. The CDR3 is made up of 15 amino acids. The CDR3 DNA sequence: TGTGCCAGCAGCGCCCCTAGGTTTAGCGGGGAGACCCAGTACTTC. This gives the protein CASSAPRFSGETQYF.

The table lists this clone with a count of one. The chain carries TRBV5-8 and TRBJ1-1, with D perhaps TRBD1 (6 bases). The CDR3 spans 14 residues. The V end lost 6 bases, the J end lost 0 bases, and 12 bases lay between the germline ends. Germline CDR1 is SGHTS and CDR2 is YDEGEE. In DNA form, the CDR3 reads TGTGCCAGCAACCAACAGGGATTGAACACTGAAGCTTTCTTT. It specifies CASNQQGLNTEAFF.

This rearrangement joins TRBV2 to TRBJ2-3; perhaps TRBD2 as D (6 bases). Between the trimmed V and J ends, which lost 4 bases and 5 bases, there was a span of 13 bases. The CDR3 totals 14 residues. Germline V gene data show CDR1 as SNHLY and CDR2 as FYNNEI. In nucleotides, the CDR3 is TGTGCCAGCAGTGCGGGCCTAGCGATAGATACGCAGTATTTT. Its translation: CASSAGLAIDTQYF.

The chain links TRBV19 to TRBJ2-7, with TRBD2 matching 13 bases. The CDR3 consists of 16 residues. Germline CDR1 LNHDA, CDR2 SQIVND (reference sequence). V lost 4 bases and J lost 3; bases outside the gene matches: 6. CDR3: CASSTRTSGGNYEQYF. CDR3 bases: TGTGCCAGTAGTACTAGGACTAGCGGGGGCAACTACGAGCAGTACTTC.

This chain connects TRBV3-1 (or the pseudogene TRBV3-2) to TRBJ1-1; D is possibly TRBD1 (6 bases). Trimming pared 1 base from V and 3 bases from J, leaving 9 bases between. The CDR3 has 14 amino acids. Germline V gene lookup returns CDR1 LGHDT and CDR2 YNNKEL (reference sequence). CDR3 in DNA: TGTGCCAGCAGCCAAGGGCAGGGGCACACTGAAGCTTTCTTT. Amino acids: CASSQGQGHTEAFF.

The chain carries TRBV7-9 and TRBJ2-2; TRBD1 matches at 7 bases. Germline V gene lookup returns CDR1 SEHNR and CDR2 FQNEAQ (reference sequence). V lost 5 bases to trimming and J lost 1 base; unmatched junction nucleotides: 4. This CDR3 comprises 15 residues. The CDR3 loop is CASSTWTGNTGELFF. DNA for the CDR3: TGTGCCAGCAGCACATGGACAGGGAACACCGGGGAGCTGTTTTTT.

The V gene is TRBV6-2 or TRBV6-3, the J gene TRBJ1-5; D not resolved. This CDR3 is 12 amino acids long. CDR1 is MNHEY, CDR2 SVGEGT, per germline. The V gene lost 6 bases and the J gene lost 10 bases, with 13 bases spanning the gap. CDR3 protein: CASSPTRGPQHF. In DNA, the CDR3 is TGTGCCAGCAGCCCCACCCGAGGACCCCAGCATTTT.

This clone appeared a single time. At one boundary the junction diverges from the germline segment, which might be a read error. This chain connects TRBV7-7 to TRBJ2-7; TRBD1 agrees at 9 bases. Germline V gives CDR1 SSHAT, CDR2 FNYEAQ (reference sequence). The CDR3 length is 14 residues. DNA for the CDR3: TGTGCTAGCAGCCATCCCCAGGACAGGGGCGAGCAGTACTTC. This sequence encodes CASSHPQDRGEQYF.

This chain connects TRBV29-1 to TRBJ2-1; 9 bases are shared with TRBD2. V shed 4 bases and J 5 bases; nucleotides not matched to a gene: 6. CDR1 and CDR2 (germline): SQVTM, ANQGSEA. The CDR3 loop spans 14 amino acids. CDR3 in DNA: TGCAGCGTTGTCCGCCTAGCGGGAAACAATGAGCAGTTCTTC. It encodes CSVVRLAGNNEQFF.

The chain recombines TRBV28 with TRBJ1-6; 8 bases are shared with TRBD1. This CDR3 is 16 amino acids long. The junction had 12 bases not matched to a gene; V was cut back by 5 bases and J by 9 bases. CDR1 and CDR2 (germline): MDHEN, SYDVKM. CDR3 sequence reads: CASSTALTGDGSPLHF. The CDR3 DNA reads as TGTGCCAGCAGTACCGCGCTGACAGGGGATGGTTCACCCCTCCACTTT.

The chain has TRBV28 and TRBJ1-1; TRBD1 matches at 8 bases. CDR3 size: 13 residues. The V gene end was trimmed by 6 bases and the J gene end by 6 bases; junction bases not matched to a gene: 6. The germline gives CDR1 MDHEN, CDR2 SYDVKM. CDR3 nucleotide sequence: TGTGCCAGCAGGGCAGGGGGCGAGGCTGAAGCTTTCTTT. As protein: CASRAGGEAEAFF.

The chain links TRBV7-2 to TRBJ1-3; no definite D call. The V gene lost 0 bases and the J gene lost 3 bases, with 6 bases spanning the gap. The length of the CDR3 is 14 residues. Germline-derived CDR1 and CDR2 are SGHTA and FQGNSA. CDR3: CASSLARGGNTIYF. CDR3 coding DNA: TGTGCCAGCAGCTTAGCGCGGGGTGGAAACACCATATATTTT.